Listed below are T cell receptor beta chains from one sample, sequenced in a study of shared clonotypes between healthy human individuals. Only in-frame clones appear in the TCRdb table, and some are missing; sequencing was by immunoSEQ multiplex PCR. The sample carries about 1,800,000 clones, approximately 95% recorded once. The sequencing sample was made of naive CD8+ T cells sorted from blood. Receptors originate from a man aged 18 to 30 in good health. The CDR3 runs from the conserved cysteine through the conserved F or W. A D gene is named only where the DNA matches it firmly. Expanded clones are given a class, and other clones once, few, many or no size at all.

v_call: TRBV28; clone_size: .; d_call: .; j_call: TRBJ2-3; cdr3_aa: CASSFFDTDTQYF; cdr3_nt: TGTGCCAGCAGTTTCTTTGACACAGATACGCAGTATTTT
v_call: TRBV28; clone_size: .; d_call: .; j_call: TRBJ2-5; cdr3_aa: CASSPRSQETQYF; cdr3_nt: TGTGCCAGCAGTCCCCGGTCCCAAGAGACCCAGTACTTC
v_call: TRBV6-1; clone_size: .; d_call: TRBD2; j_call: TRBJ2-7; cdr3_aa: CASSEVTGGLEQYF; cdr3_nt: TGTGCCAGCAGTGAAGTTACGGGAGGACTCGAGCAGTACTTC
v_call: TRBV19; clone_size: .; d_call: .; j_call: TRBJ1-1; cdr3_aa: CASIGGWNTEAFF; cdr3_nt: TGTGCCAGTATAGGAGGCTGGAACACTGAAGCTTTCTTT
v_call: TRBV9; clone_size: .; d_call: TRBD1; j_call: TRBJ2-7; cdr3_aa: CASSVRQQGSYEQYF; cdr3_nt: TGTGCCAGCAGCGTTAGGCAACAGGGGTCCTACGAGCAGTACTTC
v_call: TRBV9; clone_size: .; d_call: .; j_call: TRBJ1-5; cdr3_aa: CASSVEGLVYEPQHF; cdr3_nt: TGTGCCAGCAGCGTAGAGGGGCTTGTTTATGAGCCCCAGCATTTT
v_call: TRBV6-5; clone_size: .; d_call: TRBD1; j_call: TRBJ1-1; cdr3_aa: CASSYSRTGENTEAFF; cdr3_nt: TGTGCCAGCAGTTACTCCCGGACAGGAGAGAACACTGAAGCTTTCTTT
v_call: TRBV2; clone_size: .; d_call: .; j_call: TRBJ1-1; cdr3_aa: CVYCEGNTEAFF; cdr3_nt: TGTGTTTACTGCGAGGGGAACACTGAAGCTTTCTTT
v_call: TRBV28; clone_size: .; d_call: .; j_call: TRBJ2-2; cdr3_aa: CASSLVNRFSGELFF; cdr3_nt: TGTGCCAGCAGTCTAGTTAATCGGTTTTCCGGGGAGCTGTTTTTT
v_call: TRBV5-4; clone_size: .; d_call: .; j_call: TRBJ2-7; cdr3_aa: CASSAPGTPHEQYF; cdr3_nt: TGTGCCAGCAGCGCTCCCGGGACCCCTCACGAGCAGTACTTC
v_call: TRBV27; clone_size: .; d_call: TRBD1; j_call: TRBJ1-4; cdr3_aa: CASSLSSVGTGVLDQPEKLFF; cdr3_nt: TGTGCCAGCAGTTTATCTTCTGTGGGGACAGGGGTCCTCGATCAACCTGAAAAACTGTTTTTT
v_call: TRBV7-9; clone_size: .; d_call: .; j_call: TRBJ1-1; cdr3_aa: CASSLALGSAGDSEAFF; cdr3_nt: TGTGCCAGCAGCTTAGCGCTGGGATCTGCTGGGGATTCTGAAGCTTTCTTT
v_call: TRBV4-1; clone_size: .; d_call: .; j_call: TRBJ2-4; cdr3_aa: CASSQGVRKGDIQYF; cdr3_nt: TGCGCCAGCAGCCAAGGTGTGCGGAAAGGAGACATTCAGTACTTC
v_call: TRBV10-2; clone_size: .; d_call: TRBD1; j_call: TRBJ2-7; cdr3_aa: CATRDSSYEQYF; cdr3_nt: TGCGCCACCAGGGACAGCTCCTACGAGCAGTACTTC
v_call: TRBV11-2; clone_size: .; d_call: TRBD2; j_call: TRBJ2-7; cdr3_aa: CASSPGLAGGYEQYF; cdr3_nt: TGTGCCAGCAGCCCGGGACTAGCGGGAGGCTACGAGCAGTACTTC
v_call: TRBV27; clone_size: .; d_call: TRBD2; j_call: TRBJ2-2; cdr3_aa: CASRVAGGTGELFF; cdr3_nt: TGTGCCAGCAGGGTAGCGGGAGGCACCGGGGAGCTGTTTTTT
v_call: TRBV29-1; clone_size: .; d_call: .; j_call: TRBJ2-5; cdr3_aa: CSGDLGQAQETQYF; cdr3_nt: TGCAGCGGAGATTTGGGGCAGGCGCAAGAGACCCAGTACTTC
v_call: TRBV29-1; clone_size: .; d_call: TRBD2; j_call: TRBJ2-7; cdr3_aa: CSVETSTSYEQYF; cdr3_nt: TGCAGCGTTGAGACTAGCACCTCCTACGAGCAGTACTTC
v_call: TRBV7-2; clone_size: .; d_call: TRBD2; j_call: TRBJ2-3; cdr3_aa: CASSLTSGISTDTQYF; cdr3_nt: TGTGCCAGCAGCTTAACTAGCGGGATAAGCACAGATACGCAGTATTTT
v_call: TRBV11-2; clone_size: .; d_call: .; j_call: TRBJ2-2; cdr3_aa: CASSFWPGPGPGELFF; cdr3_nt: TGTGCCAGCAGCTTTTGGCCGGGGCCAGGACCCGGGGAGCTGTTTTTT
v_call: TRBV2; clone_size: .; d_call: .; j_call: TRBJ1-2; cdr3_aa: CATAQGYNYGYTF; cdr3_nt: TGTGCCACCGCACAGGGCTACAACTATGGCTACACCTTC
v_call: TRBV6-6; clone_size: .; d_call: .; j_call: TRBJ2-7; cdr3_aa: CASSYFGGDEQYF; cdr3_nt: TGTGCCAGCAGTTATTTCGGGGGCGACGAGCAGTACTTC
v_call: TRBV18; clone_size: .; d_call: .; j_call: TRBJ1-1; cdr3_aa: CASSPEGVGTEAFF; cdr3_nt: TGTGCCAGCTCGCCAGAGGGGGTGGGCACTGAAGCTTTCTTT
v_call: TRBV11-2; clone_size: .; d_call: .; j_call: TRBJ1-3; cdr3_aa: CASSAPFLDTIYF; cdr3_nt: TGTGCCAGCAGCGCCCCGTTCTTGGACACCATATATTTT
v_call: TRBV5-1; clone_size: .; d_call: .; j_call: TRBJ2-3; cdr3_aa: CASSWASEDTQYF; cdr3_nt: TGCGCCAGCAGTTGGGCTAGCGAAGATACGCAGTATTTT
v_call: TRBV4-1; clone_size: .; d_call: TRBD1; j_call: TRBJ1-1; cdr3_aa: CASSQVGQGGPEAFF; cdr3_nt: TGCGCCAGCAGCCAAGTGGGACAGGGAGGACCTGAAGCTTTCTTT
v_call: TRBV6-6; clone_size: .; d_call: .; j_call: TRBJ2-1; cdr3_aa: CASTFGDNEQFF; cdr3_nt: TGTGCCAGCACGTTTGGGGACAATGAGCAGTTCTTC
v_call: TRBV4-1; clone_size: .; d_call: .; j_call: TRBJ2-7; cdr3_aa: CASSPGQSYEQYF; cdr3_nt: TGCGCCAGCAGTCCAGGACAGTCCTACGAGCAGTACTTC
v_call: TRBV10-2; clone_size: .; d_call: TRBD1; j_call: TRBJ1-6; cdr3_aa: CATRTGDNSPLHF; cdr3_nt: TGCGCCACCCGGACAGGGGACAATTCACCCCTCCACTTT
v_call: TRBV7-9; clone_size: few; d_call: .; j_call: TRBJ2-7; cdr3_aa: CASSPSDF; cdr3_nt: TGTGCCAGCAGCCCTAGCGACTTC
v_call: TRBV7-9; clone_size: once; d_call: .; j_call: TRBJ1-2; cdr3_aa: CASSLVQSANYGYTF; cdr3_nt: TGTGCCAGCAGCTTAGTCCAGTCAGCTAACTATGGCTACACCTTC
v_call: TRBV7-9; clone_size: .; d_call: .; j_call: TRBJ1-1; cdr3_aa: CASSRDGQNTEAFF; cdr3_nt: TGTGCCAGCAGCAGGGACGGACAGAACACTGAAGCTTTCTTT
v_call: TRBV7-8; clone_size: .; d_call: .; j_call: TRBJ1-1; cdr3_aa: CASSQTGNTEAFF; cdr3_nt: TGTGCCAGCAGCCAGACCGGGAACACTGAAGCTTTCTTT
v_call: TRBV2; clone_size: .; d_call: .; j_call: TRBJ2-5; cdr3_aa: CASSESLDSQETQYF; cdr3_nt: TGTGCCAGCAGTGAATCCCTGGACAGCCAAGAGACCCAGTACTTC
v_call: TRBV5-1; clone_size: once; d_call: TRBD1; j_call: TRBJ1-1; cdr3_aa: CASSSTGDTEAFF; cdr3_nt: TGCGCCAGCAGCTCCACAGGGGACACTGAAGCTTTCTTT
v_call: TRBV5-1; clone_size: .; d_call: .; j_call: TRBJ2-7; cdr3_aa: CASSWDGAFQYF; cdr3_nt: TGCGCCAGCAGCTGGGACGGAGCTTTCCAGTACTTC
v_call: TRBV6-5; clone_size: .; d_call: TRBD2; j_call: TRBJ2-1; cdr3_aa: CASSYGASGIYNEQFF; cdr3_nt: TGTGCCAGCAGTTACGGGGCTAGCGGGATCTACAATGAGCAGTTCTTC
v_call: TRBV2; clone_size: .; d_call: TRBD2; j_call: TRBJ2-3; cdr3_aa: CASIPLGEGTDTQYF; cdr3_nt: TGTGCCAGCATCCCCTTAGGGGAGGGGACAGATACGCAGTATTTT
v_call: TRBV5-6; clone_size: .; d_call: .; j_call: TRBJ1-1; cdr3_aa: CASSLLPDKAFF; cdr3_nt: TGTGCCAGCAGCTTGTTACCCGACAAGGCTTTCTTT
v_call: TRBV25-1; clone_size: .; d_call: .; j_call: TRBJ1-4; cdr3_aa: CASINQGITNEKLFF; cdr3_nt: TGTGCCAGCATTAATCAGGGGATTACTAATGAAAAACTGTTTTTT
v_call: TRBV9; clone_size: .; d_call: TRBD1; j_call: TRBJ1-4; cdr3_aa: CASSPMGTGDEKLFF; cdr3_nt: TGTGCCAGCAGCCCAATGGGGACAGGAGATGAAAAACTGTTTTTT
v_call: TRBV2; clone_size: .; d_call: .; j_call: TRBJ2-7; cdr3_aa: CASSGGTPGEQYF; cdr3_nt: TGTGCCAGCAGTGGCGGGACCCCTGGCGAGCAGTACTTC
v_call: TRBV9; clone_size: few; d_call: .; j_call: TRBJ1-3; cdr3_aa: CASSPYHGNTIYF; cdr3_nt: TGTGCCAGCAGCCCATACCACGGAAACACCATATATTTT
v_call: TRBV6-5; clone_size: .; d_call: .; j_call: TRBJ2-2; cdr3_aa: CASSYRPGELFF; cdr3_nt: TGTGCCAGCAGTTACCGCCCCGGGGAGCTGTTTTTT
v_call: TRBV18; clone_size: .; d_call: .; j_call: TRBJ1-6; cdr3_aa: CASSPNGDLNSPLHF; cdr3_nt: TGTGCCAGCTCACCAAACGGGGACCTCAATTCACCCCTCCACTTT
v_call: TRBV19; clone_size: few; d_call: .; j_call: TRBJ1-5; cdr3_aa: CASKSWGQPQHF; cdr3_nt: TGTGCCAGTAAATCTTGGGGGCAGCCCCAGCATTTT
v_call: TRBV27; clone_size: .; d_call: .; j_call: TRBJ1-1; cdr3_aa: CASSLLLAQGLAEAFF; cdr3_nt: TGTGCCAGCAGTTTACTACTGGCTCAGGGCCTGGCTGAAGCTTTCTTT
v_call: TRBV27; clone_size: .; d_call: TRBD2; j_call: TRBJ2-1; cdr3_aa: CASRVALRGNEQFF; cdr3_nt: TGTGCCAGCAGGGTAGCGCTGCGGGGGAATGAGCAGTTCTTC
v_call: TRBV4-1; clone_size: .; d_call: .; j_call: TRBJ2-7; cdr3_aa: CASSQTTASYEQYF; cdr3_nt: TGCGCCAGCAGCCAAACGACAGCCTCCTACGAGCAGTACTTC
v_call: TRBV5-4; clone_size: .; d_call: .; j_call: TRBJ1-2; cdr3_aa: CASSFPTDTNYGYTF; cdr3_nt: TGTGCCAGCAGCTTTCCGACAGATACTAACTATGGCTACACCTTC
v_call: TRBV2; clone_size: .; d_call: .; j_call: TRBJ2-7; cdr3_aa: CASSGGVYPSSYEQYF; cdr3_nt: TGTGCCAGCAGTGGGGGGGTCTACCCCTCTTCCTACGAGCAGTACTTC
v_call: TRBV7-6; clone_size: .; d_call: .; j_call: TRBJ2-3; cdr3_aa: CASSLWVGADTQYF; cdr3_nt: TGTGCCAGCAGCTTATGGGTCGGTGCAGATACGCAGTATTTT